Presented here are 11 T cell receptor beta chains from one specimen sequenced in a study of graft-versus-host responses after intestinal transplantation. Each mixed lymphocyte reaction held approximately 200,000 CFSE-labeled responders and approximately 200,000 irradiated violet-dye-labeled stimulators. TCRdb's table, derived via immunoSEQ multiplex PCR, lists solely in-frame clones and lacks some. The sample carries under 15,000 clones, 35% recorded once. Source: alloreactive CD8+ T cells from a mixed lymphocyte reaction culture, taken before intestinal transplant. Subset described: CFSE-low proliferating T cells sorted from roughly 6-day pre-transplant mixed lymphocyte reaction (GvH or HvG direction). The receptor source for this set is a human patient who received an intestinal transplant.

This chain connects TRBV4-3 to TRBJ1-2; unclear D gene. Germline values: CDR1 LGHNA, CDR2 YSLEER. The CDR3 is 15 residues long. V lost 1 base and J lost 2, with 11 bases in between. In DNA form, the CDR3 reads TGCGCCAGCAGCCAAGCTGACTCCTTCAACTATGGCTACACCTTC. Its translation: CASSQADSFNYGYTF.

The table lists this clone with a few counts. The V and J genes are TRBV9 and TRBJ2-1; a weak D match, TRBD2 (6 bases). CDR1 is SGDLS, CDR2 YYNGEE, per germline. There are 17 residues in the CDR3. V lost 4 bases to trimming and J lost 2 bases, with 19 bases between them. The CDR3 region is CASSPSWGVGTYNEQFF. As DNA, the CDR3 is TGTGCCAGCAGCCCCTCTTGGGGGGTAGGGACCTACAATGAGCAGTTCTTC.

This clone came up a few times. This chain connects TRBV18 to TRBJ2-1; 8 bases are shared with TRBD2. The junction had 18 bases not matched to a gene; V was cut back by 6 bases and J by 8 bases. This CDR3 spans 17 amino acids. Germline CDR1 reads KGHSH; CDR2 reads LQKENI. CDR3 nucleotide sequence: TGTGCCAGCTCGGAAACACGGGGGGAGCGGGAGTCGGATGAGCAGTTCTTC. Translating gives CASSETRGERESDEQFF.

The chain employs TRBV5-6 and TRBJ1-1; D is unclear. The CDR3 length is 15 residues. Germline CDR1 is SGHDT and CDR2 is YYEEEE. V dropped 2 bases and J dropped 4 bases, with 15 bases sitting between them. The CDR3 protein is CASSLLQVKGTEAFF. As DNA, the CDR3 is TGTGCCAGCAGCTTATTACAAGTCAAGGGCACTGAAGCTTTCTTT.

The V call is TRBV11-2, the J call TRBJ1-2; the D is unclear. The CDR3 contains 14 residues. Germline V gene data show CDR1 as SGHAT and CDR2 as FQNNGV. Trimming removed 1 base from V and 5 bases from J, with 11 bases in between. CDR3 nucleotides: TGTGCCAGCAGCTTAGGCGGCAGCCTATATGGCTACACCTTC. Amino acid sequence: CASSLGGSLYGYTF.

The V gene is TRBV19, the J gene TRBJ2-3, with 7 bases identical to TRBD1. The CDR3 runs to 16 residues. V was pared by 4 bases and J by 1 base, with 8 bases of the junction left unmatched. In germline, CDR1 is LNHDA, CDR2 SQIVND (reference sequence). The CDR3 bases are TGTGCCAGTAGTAAAAACAGGGGATGGGGCACAGATACGCAGTATTTT. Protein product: CASSKNRGWGTDTQYF.

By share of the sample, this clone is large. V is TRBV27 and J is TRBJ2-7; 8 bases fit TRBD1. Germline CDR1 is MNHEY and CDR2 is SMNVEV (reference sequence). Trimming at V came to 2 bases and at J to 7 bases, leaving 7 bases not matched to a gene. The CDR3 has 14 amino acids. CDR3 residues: CASSLGQGAWEQYF. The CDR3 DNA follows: TGTGCCAGCAGTTTAGGGCAGGGGGCGTGGGAGCAGTACTTC.

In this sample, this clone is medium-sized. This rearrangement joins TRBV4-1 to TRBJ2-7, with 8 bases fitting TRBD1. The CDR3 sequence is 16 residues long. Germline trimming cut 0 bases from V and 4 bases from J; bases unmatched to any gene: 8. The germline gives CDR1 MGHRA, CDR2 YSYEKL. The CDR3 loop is CASSQDQRQGNYEQYF. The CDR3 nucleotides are TGCGCCAGCAGCCAAGATCAAAGACAGGGGAATTACGAGCAGTACTTC.

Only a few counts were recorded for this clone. The CDR3: CASSQDSFQGWDEQYF. The CDR3 coding sequence is TGCGCCAGCAGCCAAGATTCGTTCCAGGGATGGGACGAGCAGTACTTC. This chain uses TRBV4-3 with TRBJ2-7, with D perhaps matching TRBD1 (5 bases). Germline-derived CDR1 and CDR2 are LGHNA and YSLEER. The CDR3 is 16 amino acids. V dropped 0 bases and J dropped 5 bases, with 17 bases sitting between them.

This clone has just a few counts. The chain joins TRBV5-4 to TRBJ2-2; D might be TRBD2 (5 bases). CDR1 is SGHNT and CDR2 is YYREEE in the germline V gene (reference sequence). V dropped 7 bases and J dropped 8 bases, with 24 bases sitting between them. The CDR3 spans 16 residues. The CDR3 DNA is TGTGCCAGCGGCCGAAGGGTAGCGACCCCGGGAGGGGAGCTGTTTTTT. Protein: CASGRRVATPGGELFF. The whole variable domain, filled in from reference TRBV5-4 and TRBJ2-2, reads ETGVTQSPTHLIKTRGQQVTLRCSSQSGHNTVSWYQQALGQGPQFIFQYYREEENGRGNFPPRFSGLQFPNYSSELNVNALELDDSALYLCASGRRVATPGGELFFGEGSRLTVL.

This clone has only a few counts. DNA for the CDR3: TGTGCCAGCAGTCTTGGGGACTTGGAATACGAGCAGTACTTC. Its translation is CASSLGDLEYEQYF. The chain employs TRBV28 and TRBJ2-7; D perhaps matches TRBD2 (6 bases). This CDR3 has 14 amino acids. Trimming removed 5 bases at V and 4 bases at J, with 15 bases between. Germline-derived CDR1 and CDR2 are MDHEN and SYDVKM.